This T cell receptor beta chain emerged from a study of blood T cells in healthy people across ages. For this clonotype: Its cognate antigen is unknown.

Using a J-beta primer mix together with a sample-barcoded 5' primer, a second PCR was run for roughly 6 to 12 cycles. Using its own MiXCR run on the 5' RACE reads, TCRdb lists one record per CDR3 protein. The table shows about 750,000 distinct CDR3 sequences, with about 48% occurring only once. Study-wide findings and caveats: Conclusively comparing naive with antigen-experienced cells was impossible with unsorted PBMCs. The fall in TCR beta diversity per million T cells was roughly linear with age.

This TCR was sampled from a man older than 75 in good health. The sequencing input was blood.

The CDR3 DNA sequence: TGCGCCAGCAGCCCTCCGACAGGGAACAATGAGCAGTTCTTC. Protein: CASSPPTGNNEQFF. This chain connects TRBV5-1 to TRBJ2-1, with 7 bases matching TRBD1. The J segment lost 5 bases and the V segment lost 4 bases, leaving 6 bases of the junction unmatched. The germline gives CDR1 SGHRS, CDR2 YFSETQ. The CDR3 is made up of 14 amino acids.